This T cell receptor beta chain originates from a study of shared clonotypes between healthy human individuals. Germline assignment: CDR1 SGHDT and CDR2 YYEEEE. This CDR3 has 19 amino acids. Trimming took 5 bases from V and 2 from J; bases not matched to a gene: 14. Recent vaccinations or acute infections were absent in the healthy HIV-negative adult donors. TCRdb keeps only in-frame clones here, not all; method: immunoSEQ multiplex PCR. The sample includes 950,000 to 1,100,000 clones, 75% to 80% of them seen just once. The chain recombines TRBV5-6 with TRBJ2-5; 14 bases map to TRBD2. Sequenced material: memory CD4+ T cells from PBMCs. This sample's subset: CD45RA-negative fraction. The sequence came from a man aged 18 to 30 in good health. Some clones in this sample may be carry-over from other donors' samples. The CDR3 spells CASSRSPGLAGVEQETQYF. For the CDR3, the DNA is TGTGCCAGCAGTCGATCTCCGGGACTAGCGGGAGTTGAGCAAGAGACCCAGTACTTC.